The 23 T cell receptor beta chains listed next were all sequenced from one sample in a study of control samples from healthy donors and cancer patients. TCRdb keeps only in-frame clones here, not all; method: immunoSEQ multiplex PCR. The table has about 180,000 clones, around nine tenths seen once; the top ten hold 1.1% to 1.5%. Sequenced input: blood. These receptors were taken from a man aged 30 to 45 in good health.

This chain links TRBV27 with TRBJ2-1; 7 bases line up with TRBD2. J gave up 2 bases and V 6 bases, and 7 bases lay outside the gene matches. The CDR3 covers 15 residues. CDR1 and CDR2 (germline): MNHEY, SMNVEV (reference sequence). CDR3 nucleotide sequence: TGTGCCAGCAGGATGGGGGGGGGAACCTACAATGAGCAGTTCTTC. It encodes CASRMGGGTYNEQFF.

The chain has TRBV13 and TRBJ2-3; D is unclear. Germline CDR1 reads PRHDT; CDR2 reads FYEKMQ (reference sequence). V was pared by 5 bases and J by 0 bases, with 3 bases between. The CDR3 is 12 amino acids. The CDR3 here is CASSHSTDTQYF. For the CDR3, the DNA is TGTGCCAGCAGCCACAGCACAGATACGCAGTATTTT. The whole variable domain, filled in from reference TRBV13 and TRBJ2-3, reads AAGVIQSPRHLIKEKRETATLKCYPIPRHDTVYWYQQGPGQDPQFLISFYEKMQSDKGSIPDRFSAQQFSDYHSELNMSSLELGDSALYFCASSHSTDTQYFGPGTRLTVL.

This clone was counted only a few times. V and J are TRBV11-3 and TRBJ2-7; D uncertain. CDR3 size: 13 residues. Trimming removed 5 bases from V and 6 bases from J, with 14 bases in between. Germline V gives CDR1 SGHNT, CDR2 YENEEA. Written as DNA, the CDR3 is TGTGCCAGCAGCCGTTCGCCTACTGGCGAGCAGTACTTC. This gives the protein CASSRSPTGEQYF.

This sequence joins TRBV6-1 and TRBJ2-1; 9 bases align to TRBD2. Losses at the gene ends were 4 bases for V and 0 bases for J; bases not matched to a gene: 7. Germline V gives CDR1 MNHNS, CDR2 SASEGT. This CDR3 region has 17 residues. CDR3 in amino acids: CASSGRGGLSSYNEQFF. Here the CDR3 DNA reads TGTGCCAGCAGTGGGCGGGGGGGCCTAAGCTCCTACAATGAGCAGTTCTTC.

The chain links TRBV12-3 or TRBV12-4 to TRBJ1-2; D uncertain. The CDR3 consists of 13 residues. Trimming took 2 bases from V and 7 from J, leaving 11 bases between them. CDR3 sequence (DNA): TGTGCCAGCAGTTTAATGGATTATGTTGGCTACACCTTC. Translated, it gives CASSLMDYVGYTF.

The chain joins TRBV19 to TRBJ2-2; D is ambiguous. V was pared by 7 bases and J by 5 bases, with 14 bases between. CDR1 is LNHDA, CDR2 SQIVND, per germline (reference sequence). The CDR3 is 14 amino acids. This CDR3 is CASTNIFPTGELFF. DNA for the CDR3: TGTGCCAGTACCAACATCTTCCCGACCGGGGAGCTGTTTTTT.

The V call is TRBV4-3, the J call TRBJ1-3; tentatively, D is TRBD1 (5 bases). Germline CDR1 is LGHNA and CDR2 is YSLEER. This CDR3 comprises 19 residues. The V end lost 1 base, the J end lost 2 bases, and 21 bases lay between the germline ends. The CDR3 DNA is TGCGCCAGCAGCCAAGGAAAGGACACCAAGGGTGGTCCTGGAAACACCATATATTTT. Translating gives CASSQGKDTKGGPGNTIYF.

The chain joins TRBV12-3 or TRBV12-4 to TRBJ1-2; D unclear. The CDR3 is 12 amino acids. Trimming left V 5 bases short and J 4 bases short, with 8 bases between. The CDR3 sequence is CASSSWAYGYTF. CDR3 DNA sequence: TGTGCCAGCAGTAGCTGGGCCTATGGCTACACCTTC.

The J gene is TRBJ2-7, the V gene TRBV7-2; D is undetermined. From germline, CDR1 is SGHTA and CDR2 FQGNSA. This CDR3 has 15 amino acids. Between the trimmed V and J ends, which lost 0 bases and 4 bases, there was a span of 13 bases. The CDR3: CASSLAITGLYEQYF. In nucleotides, the CDR3 is TGTGCCAGCAGCTTAGCGATAACGGGCCTGTACGAGCAGTACTTC.

V gene TRBV7-2 combines with J gene TRBJ2-7; 9 bases map to TRBD1. The V segment lost 1 base and the J segment 1 base; nucleotides outside the gene matches: 5. CDR1 is SGHTA and CDR2 is FQGNSA in the germline V gene. This CDR3 has 16 residues. The CDR3, as DNA: TGTGCCAGCAGCTTAGGGTCCGGGACAGGGTCCTACGAGCAGTACTTC. Protein sequence: CASSLGSGTGSYEQYF.

V usage is TRBV18 and J usage is TRBJ1-3, with D possibly matching TRBD1 (5 bases). The CDR3 length is 15 residues. Germline CDR1 and CDR2: KGHSH and LQKENI. Trimming took 4 bases from V and 2 from J, leaving 12 bases between them. CDR3 region: CASSLQVGTGNTIYF. The CDR3 nucleotides are TGTGCCAGCTCACTACAGGTGGGCACTGGAAACACCATATATTTT.

The rearrangement uses TRBV6-2 or TRBV6-3 and TRBJ2-1; 8 bases are shared with TRBD2. This CDR3 contains 19 residues. CDR1 MNHEY and CDR2 SVGEGT come from the germline V gene. Trimming at V came to 2 bases and at J to 0 bases, leaving 12 bases not matched to a gene. This CDR3 reads CASSYTIAGYPSSYNEQFF. The CDR3 region has the DNA TGTGCCAGCAGTTACACCATAGCGGGATACCCAAGCTCCTACAATGAGCAGTTCTTC.

The chain is built from TRBV28 and TRBJ1-6; no reliable D call. The CDR3 runs to 12 residues. V dropped 6 bases and J dropped 7 bases, with 7 bases sitting between them. Germline loops: CDR1 MDHEN, CDR2 SYDVKM. The chain's CDR3 is CASRDPNSPLHF. The CDR3 DNA follows: TGTGCCAGCAGAGACCCGAATTCACCCCTCCACTTT.

In this sample, this clone turned up once. V is TRBV18 and J is TRBJ1-2; the D is unclear. The CDR3 spans 13 residues. Trimming removed 3 bases from V and 2 bases from J, with 7 bases in between. The germline V gene encodes CDR1 KGHSH and CDR2 LQKENI. In nucleotides, the CDR3 is TGTGCCAGCTCACCCGAGGAGAACTATGGCTACACCTTC. Translating gives CASSPEENYGYTF.

The CDR3 is CASSQGTEAFF. The DNA for the CDR3 is TGCGCCAGCAGCCAGGGAACTGAAGCTTTCTTT. V and J are TRBV4-1 and TRBJ1-1, with D unclear. The CDR3 covers 11 residues. The V gene's germline CDR1 is MGHRA and CDR2 YSYEKL. Trimming took off 3 bases at V and 5 bases at J, with 4 bases between the two ends.

The rearrangement joins TRBV15 to TRBJ2-1; perhaps TRBD1 as D (5 bases). CDR1 LNHNV and CDR2 YYDKDF come from the germline V gene (reference sequence). The CDR3 covers 14 residues. V was pared by 1 base and J by 3 bases, with 7 bases between. The CDR3 region has the DNA TGTGCCACCAGCAGAGGGGGCAGCTACAATGAGCAGTTCTTC. Protein product: CATSRGGSYNEQFF.

The V call is TRBV6-5, the J call TRBJ2-2; D perhaps matches TRBD1 (6 bases). From germline, CDR1 is MNHEY and CDR2 SVGAGI. The CDR3 is 13 amino acids. Trimming removed 6 bases from V and 1 base from J, with 6 bases in between. The CDR3 DNA follows: TGTGCCAGCAGGACAGGGAACACCGGGGAGCTGTTTTTT. This encodes CASRTGNTGELFF.

This chain joins TRBV10-1 and TRBJ2-1; TRBD2 matches at 10 bases. The V segment lost 6 bases and the J segment 10 bases; nucleotides outside the gene matches: 6. Germline V gives CDR1 WNHNN, CDR2 SYGVQD (reference sequence). This CDR3 has 13 amino acids. This CDR3 reads CASSRGLAAEQFF. CDR3 DNA sequence: TGCGCCAGCAGCCGCGGACTAGCGGCCGAGCAGTTCTTC.

The V gene is TRBV24-1, the J gene TRBJ1-4; 7 bases fit TRBD1. The CDR3 totals 15 residues. The germline CDR1 and CDR2 sequences are KGHDR and SFDVKD. The V gene end was trimmed by 3 bases and the J gene end by 5 bases; junction bases not matched to a gene: 5. The CDR3, as DNA: TGTGCCACCAGTGATGGGACAGCGGGAAATGAAAAACTGTTTTTT. Residues: CATSDGTAGNEKLFF.

The V and J genes are TRBV27 and TRBJ2-2; no clear D. This CDR3 comprises 14 residues. From germline, CDR1 is MNHEY and CDR2 SMNVEV (reference sequence). The V gene lost 2 bases and the J gene lost 1 base, with 5 bases spanning the gap. CDR3 sequence: CASSLERNTGELFF. The CDR3 DNA follows: TGTGCCAGCAGTTTAGAAAGGAACACCGGGGAGCTGTTTTTT.

The J gene is TRBJ2-1, the V gene TRBV28; D not certain. CDR3 length equals 15 residues. The V gene's germline CDR1 is MDHEN and CDR2 SYDVKM. Trimming took 6 bases from V and 0 from J, leaving 12 bases between them. The CDR3 protein is CASSPDQSSYNEQFF. CDR3 sequence (DNA): TGTGCCAGCAGCCCGGACCAGAGCTCCTACAATGAGCAGTTCTTC.

V gene TRBV6-5 combines with J gene TRBJ1-4; D gene ambiguous. The CDR3 extends over 14 amino acids. Germline lookup yields CDR1 MNHEY and CDR2 SVGAGI. V was trimmed by 7 bases and J by 0 bases, leaving 9 bases between them. CDR3 amino acids: CASTRITTNEKLFF. In nucleotides, the CDR3 is TGTGCCAGCACACGGATTACAACTAATGAAAAACTGTTTTTT.

Many counts were recorded for this clone. This sequence joins TRBV29-1 and TRBJ2-7, with 11 bases fitting TRBD2. The CDR3 runs to 13 residues. With V trimmed by 6 bases and J by 3 bases, 4 bases remained unmatched. In germline, CDR1 is SQVTM, CDR2 ANQGSEA. In nucleotides, the CDR3 is TGCAGCGTCATAGCGGGGGGGTTCTACGAGCAGTACTTC. Translating it yields CSVIAGGFYEQYF.